One sample yielded the 13 T cell receptor beta chains listed below, sequenced in a study of sequential checkpoint blockade in melanoma. Treatment: randomized to nivolumab then ipilimumab (arm A) or the reverse (arm B). Method: immunoSEQ multiplex PCR; TCRdb's copy keeps in-frame clones and lacks some. The sample consists of 2,500 to 3,500 clones, roughly 20% of them appearing once. This specimen consisted of tumor tissue (inferred from file names), obtained from a patient given nivolumab and ipilimumab in sequence. These receptors all stem from a human donor with melanoma.

V and J are TRBV28 and TRBJ2-1; 7 nucleotides match TRBD1. J lost 4 bases, V lost 6 bases, and 9 bases had no gene match. The CDR3 is made up of 15 amino acids. CDR1 and CDR2 from the germline V gene are MDHEN and SYDVKM. The CDR3 nucleotides are TGTGCCAGCAGACCGACAGGGCTAGGATACAATGAGCAGTTCTTC. Its protein is CASRPTGLGYNEQFF.

In its sample, this clone is medium-sized (0.01 to 0.1%). CDR3 in amino acids: CASRGQAISGNTIYF. In nucleotides, the CDR3 is TGTGCCAGCAGGGGACAGGCCATCTCTGGAAACACCATATATTTT. The genes are TRBV6-8 and TRBJ1-3, with TRBD1 identical over 8 bases. Germline CDR1 MNHGY, CDR2 SAAAGT. V shed 6 bases and J 0 bases; nucleotides not matched to a gene: 4. The CDR3 has 15 amino acids.

This clone was counted a single time. V usage is TRBV5-1 and J usage is TRBJ1-2; D not resolved. Trimming removed 0 bases from V and 5 bases from J, with 11 bases in between. In germline, CDR1 is SGHRS, CDR2 YFSETQ. The CDR3 is 14 residues long. In DNA, the CDR3 is TGCGCCAGCAGCTTGGCGTCCAGGAGATATGGCTACACCTTC. Translating it yields CASSLASRRYGYTF.

This sequence joins TRBV19 and TRBJ1-2; 7 positions match TRBD1. The V gene's germline CDR1 is LNHDA and CDR2 SQIVND (reference sequence). The CDR3 spans 16 residues. The V gene end was trimmed by 6 bases and the J gene end by 0 bases; junction bases not matched to a gene: 10. CDR3 residues: CASSHRGGLANYGYTF. The CDR3 DNA sequence: TGTGCCAGTAGCCACAGGGGAGGGCTAGCTAACTATGGCTACACCTTC.

V is TRBV18 and J is TRBJ1-2; tentative D call: TRBD1 (6 bases). V was pared by 6 bases and J by 5 bases, with 13 bases between. There are 13 residues in the CDR3. Germline V gene sequence: CDR1 KGHSH, CDR2 LQKENI. The CDR3 loop reads CASSPGQRYGYTF. Written as DNA, the CDR3 is TGTGCCAGCTCCCCAGGACAGCGTTATGGCTACACCTTC.

The V gene is TRBV6-8, the J gene TRBJ2-2; 10 nucleotides line up with TRBD2. Germline V lookup: CDR1 MNHGY, CDR2 SAAAGT. The CDR3 is 16 amino acids. Trimming cost V 5 bases and J 6 bases; bases outside gene matches: 9. The CDR3 DNA follows: TGTGCCAGCAGTCCGACCGGGACTAGCGTAGCCGGGGAGCTGTTTTTT. This gives the protein CASSPTGTSVAGELFF.

This clone has a count of ten or more. The chain is built from TRBV11-3 and TRBJ2-7; possibly TRBD2 for D (6 bases). The length of the CDR3 is 14 residues. Germline CDR1 and CDR2: SGHNT and YENEEA. Trimming stripped 5 bases from V and 4 bases from J, with 15 bases between. CDR3 region: CASSLWGDRYEQYF. The DNA of the CDR3 is TGTGCCAGCAGCCTATGGGGGGACCGGTACGAGCAGTACTTC. Based on the CDR3 plus reference TRBV11-3 and TRBJ2-7, the full variable domain is EAGVVQSPRYKIIEKKQPVAFWCNPISGHNTLYWYLQNLGQGPELLIRYENEEAVDDSQLPKDRFSAERLKGVDSTLKIQPAELGDSAVYLCASSLWGDRYEQYFGPGTRLTVT.

This clone counts as medium-sized. V gene TRBV15 combines with J gene TRBJ2-3, with D possibly TRBD1 on 6 matching bases. Germline V gene sequence: CDR1 LNHNV, CDR2 YYDKDF (reference sequence). The CDR3 contains 14 residues. Deletions cut 5 bases from V and 2 bases from J, with 11 bases between. In DNA form, the CDR3 reads TGTGCCACCAGCGGACAGCAGCCCACAGATACGCAGTATTTT. It yields the protein CATSGQQPTDTQYF.

The V and J genes are TRBV5-1 and TRBJ2-7; 12 bases are shared with TRBD2. Looked up from germline, CDR1 is SGHRS and CDR2 is YFSETQ. V shed 8 bases, J shed 0 bases, and the junction held 3 bases outside the gene matches. There are 14 residues in the CDR3. The CDR3 DNA reads TGCGCCAGTCGGACTAGCGGGGACTCCTACGAGCAGTACTTC. It codes for CASRTSGDSYEQYF.

The rearrangement links TRBV5-1 to TRBJ1-1, with D possibly TRBD1 on 5 matching bases. Deletions cut 4 bases from V and 1 base from J, with 14 bases between. The CDR3 is 15 residues long. The germline gives CDR1 SGHRS, CDR2 YFSETQ. The CDR3 region is CASSGAGTENTEAFF. DNA of the CDR3: TGCGCCAGCAGCGGGGCCGGGACGGAGAACACTGAAGCTTTCTTT.

This clone was found a few times. This chain joins TRBV4-1 and TRBJ2-7; D remains ambiguous. There are 14 residues in the CDR3. V was shortened by 0 bases and J by 1 base, with 7 bases between the two germline ends. The germline CDR1 and CDR2 sequences are MGHRA and YSYEKL. The CDR3 coding sequence is TGCGCCAGCAGCCAAGATGCAGTTTCCTACGAGCAGTACTTC. Protein sequence: CASSQDAVSYEQYF.

This clone is labeled medium-sized. The chain links TRBV10-3 to TRBJ2-3; no firm D call. The germline gives CDR1 ENHRY, CDR2 SYGVKD. The CDR3 totals 13 residues. The V end lost 0 bases, the J end lost 5 bases, and 6 bases lay between the germline ends. DNA of the CDR3: TGTGCCATCAGTGAGTCGATAGAAGATACGCAGTATTTT. Amino acid sequence: CAISESIEDTQYF.

This clone is deemed medium-sized. The V call is TRBV30, the J call TRBJ1-3; no definite D call. V was cut by 0 bases and J by 3 bases, with 9 bases left in between. The CDR3 totals 14 residues. Germline CDR1 is GTSNPN and CDR2 is SVGIG (reference sequence). CDR3 amino acids: CAWSVLGVGNTIYF. The CDR3 region has the DNA TGTGCCTGGAGTGTACTTGGAGTTGGAAACACCATATATTTT.